The 9 T cell receptor beta chains given below trace back to one sample, sequenced in a study of sequential checkpoint blockade in melanoma. Measured with immunoSEQ multiplex PCR; TCRdb has only the in-frame clones, and not every one. The sample lists roughly 10,000 clones, less than 30% occurring once. Stated treatment: randomized to nivolumab then ipilimumab (arm A) or the reverse (arm B). Sequencing used tumor tissue (inferred from file names), obtained from a patient given nivolumab and ipilimumab in sequence. These receptors came from a human donor with melanoma.

This clone was recorded a few times. The rearrangement links TRBV6-1 to TRBJ1-2; 8 nucleotides agree with TRBD1. The CDR3 loop spans 15 amino acids. Germline values: CDR1 MNHNS, CDR2 SASEGT. Germline trimming cut 0 bases from V and 2 bases from J; bases unmatched to any gene: 2. As DNA, the CDR3 is TGTGCCAGCAGTGAAGCGTACAGGGGGAACTATGGCTACACCTTC. Amino acids: CASSEAYRGNYGYTF.

This clone was detected only a few times. The chain links TRBV30 to TRBJ2-7; D gene ambiguous. This CDR3 contains 13 residues. The V gene's germline CDR1 is GTSNPN and CDR2 SVGIG (reference sequence). Trimming took off 0 bases at V and 5 bases at J, with 11 bases between the two ends. CDR3 sequence reads: CAWSVFTTNEQYF. The CDR3 DNA sequence: TGTGCCTGGAGTGTATTTACTACCAACGAGCAGTACTTC. The complete variable domain, with remaining parts taken from reference TRBV30 and TRBJ2-7, reads SQTIHQWPATLVQPVGSPLSLECTVEGTSNPNLYWYRQAAGRGLQLLFYSVGIGQISSEVPQNLSASRPQDRQFILSSKKLLLSDSGFYLCAWSVFTTNEQYFGPGTRLTVT.

This clone is medium-sized by share. V gene TRBV6-8 combines with J gene TRBJ2-1; D gene uncertain. Germline-derived CDR1 and CDR2 are MNHGY and SAAAGT. The V end lost 8 bases, the J end lost 1 base, and 9 bases lay between the germline ends. The CDR3 spans 13 residues. The CDR3 DNA follows: TGTGCCAGCGGGGTTAGGTCCTACAATGAGCAGTTCTTC. It codes for CASGVRSYNEQFF.

This chain uses TRBV18 with TRBJ2-5; D is unresolved. Trimming cost V 6 bases and J 5 bases, with 10 bases left between them. The length of the CDR3 is 12 residues. Germline V lookup: CDR1 KGHSH, CDR2 LQKENI. The CDR3 sequence is CASSSAGETQYF. DNA for the CDR3: TGTGCCAGCTCCTCGGCCGGGGAGACCCAGTACTTC.

This chain links TRBV7-8 with TRBJ1-2; no clear D gene. V was trimmed by 0 bases and J by 2 bases, leaving 4 bases between them. Germline-derived CDR1 and CDR2 are SGHVS and FQNEAQ. This CDR3 contains 13 residues. This CDR3 is CASSLAPNYGYTF. For the CDR3, the DNA is TGTGCCAGCAGCTTAGCTCCCAACTATGGCTACACCTTC.

This clone was observed a handful of times. This chain uses TRBV23-1 with TRBJ2-7; D is possibly TRBD2 (5 bases). TRBV23-1 is designated an ORF whose function remains uncertain. Deletions cut 6 bases from V and 1 base from J, with 16 bases between. This CDR3 has 15 amino acids. The CDR3: CASSQDVARSYEQYF. The CDR3 nucleotides read TGCGCCAGCAGCCAAGACGTAGCGAGGTCCTACGAGCAGTACTTC.

This chain connects TRBV6-8 to TRBJ2-1, with 11 bases matching TRBD2. Trimming cost V 7 bases and J 8 bases; bases outside gene matches: 10. Germline CDR1 reads MNHGY; CDR2 reads SAAAGT. There are 15 residues in the CDR3. The CDR3 region has the DNA TGTGCCAGCAAACTCCTTAGCGGGGGGGGCGATGAGCAGTTCTTC. Its protein is CASKLLSGGGDEQFF.

In this sample, this clone turned up a few times. The chain uses TRBV6-8 and TRBJ2-3; 8 bases line up with TRBD2. The CDR3 runs to 15 residues. Trimming at V came to 10 bases and at J to 2 bases, leaving 11 bases not matched to a gene. Per the germline V gene, CDR1 is MNHGY and CDR2 is SAAAGT. The CDR3 DNA is TGTGCCACCGGTCGGAGCGGGGGTAACACAGATACGCAGTATTTT. This codes for CATGRSGGNTDTQYF.

The V call is TRBV19, the J call TRBJ2-7; perhaps TRBD1 as D (6 bases). The V end lost 2 bases, the J end lost 1 base, and 9 bases lay between the germline ends. The CDR3 covers 14 residues. The germline V gene has CDR1 LNHDA and CDR2 SQIVND (reference sequence). Here the CDR3 reads CASSISTGSYEQYF. The CDR3 nucleotides read TGTGCCAGTAGTATATCGACAGGTTCCTACGAGCAGTACTTC. The complete variable domain, with remaining parts taken from reference TRBV19 and TRBJ2-7, reads DGGITQSPKYLFRKEGQNVTLSCEQNLNHDAMYWYRQDPGQGLRLIYYSQIVNDFQKGDIAEGYSVSREKKESFPLTVTSAQKNPTAFYLCASSISTGSYEQYFGPGTRLTVT.